Shown below are 27 T cell receptor beta chains from a single sample sequenced in a study of shared clonotypes between healthy human individuals. Measured with immunoSEQ multiplex PCR; TCRdb has only the in-frame clones, and not every one. The sample records roughly 2,300,000 clones, around 92% being singletons. Sequencing used naive CD4+ T cells from PBMCs. Subset indicated: CD45RA+ positively selected. The receptor source for this set is a man younger than 35 in good health. Some clones in this sample may be carry-over from other donors' samples.

J is TRBJ2-7 and V is TRBV5-4, with D unclear. Deletions cut 1 base from V and 7 bases from J, with 12 bases between. This CDR3 contains 13 residues. In germline, CDR1 is SGHNT, CDR2 YYREEE (reference sequence). The CDR3 protein is CASSLSSLSEQYF. For the CDR3, the DNA is TGTGCCAGCAGCTTGTCTTCTCTCTCAGAGCAGTACTTC.

As concerns this clone: This sample includes further DNA sequences coding for the same CDR3. This sequence joins TRBV19 and TRBJ1-1; D not certain. V was shortened by 4 bases and J by 5 bases, with 8 bases between the two germline ends. The germline V gene encodes CDR1 LNHDA and CDR2 SQIVND (reference sequence). The CDR3 is made up of 12 amino acids. CDR3 residues: CASSKGGTEAFF. CDR3 nucleotides: TGTGCCAGTAGTAAAGGTGGTACTGAAGCTTTCTTT.

This sequence joins TRBV7-6 and TRBJ2-5; D perhaps matches TRBD2 (6 bases). The J call is doubtful: the DNA matches TRBJ2-7 better. Germline V gene lookup returns CDR1 SGHVS and CDR2 FNYEAQ. This CDR3 is built from 15 residues. In nucleotides, the CDR3 is TGTGCCAGCAGCCCTCGACTAGAGGAAGCTACCGAGCAGTACTTC. Translating it yields CASSPRLEEATEQYF.

This chain uses TRBV11-2 with TRBJ2-2; D not certain. In germline, CDR1 is SGHAT, CDR2 FQNNGV. The CDR3 is 15 residues long. Trimming left V 5 bases short and J 4 bases short, with 14 bases between. In nucleotides, the CDR3 is TGTGCCAGCAGCCAGAAGGGAATTGGCACCGGGGAGCTGTTTTTT. Encoded protein: CASSQKGIGTGELFF. The complete variable domain, with remaining parts taken from reference TRBV11-2 and TRBJ2-2, reads EAGVAQSPRYKIIEKRQSVAFWCNPISGHATLYWYQQILGQGPKLLIQFQNNGVVDDSQLPKDRFSAERLKGVDSTLKIQPAKLEDSAVYLCASSQKGIGTGELFFGEGSRLTVL.

The chain employs TRBV15 and TRBJ1-5; D not resolved. Germline V lookup: CDR1 LNHNV, CDR2 YYDKDF (reference sequence). V was cut by 5 bases and J by 0 bases, with 11 bases left in between. The CDR3 is 15 residues long. CDR3: CATSPVWSSNQPQHF. Here the CDR3 DNA reads TGTGCCACCAGCCCGGTATGGTCTAGCAATCAGCCCCAGCATTTT.

This clone has just one count. This chain joins TRBV28 and TRBJ2-7, with TRBD1 matching 7 bases. J gave up 2 bases and V 8 bases, and 15 bases lay outside the gene matches. The CDR3 has 16 residues. Germline V gene lookup returns CDR1 MDHEN and CDR2 SYDVKM. Here the CDR3 DNA reads TGTGCCAGCCGGGTAGGGGGCCACCCTCTACCCTACGAGCAGTACTTC. Its protein is CASRVGGHPLPYEQYF.

The chain combines TRBV7-3 with TRBJ1-4, with D possibly matching TRBD1 (6 bases). This CDR3 has 18 amino acids. Trimming removed 5 bases at V and 0 bases at J, with 19 bases between. Per the germline V gene, CDR1 is SGHTA and CDR2 is FQGTGA. The CDR3 bases are TGTGCCAGCAGCCCGTTCGGGACATTGAGAGCAACTAATGAAAAACTGTTTTTT. This sequence encodes CASSPFGTLRATNEKLFF.

The chain employs TRBV7-6 and TRBJ2-7; no reliable D call. This CDR3 is built from 14 residues. The germline V and J ends were trimmed by 1 base and 3 bases, with 10 bases remaining between them. Germline V gene lookup returns CDR1 SGHVS and CDR2 FNYEAQ. DNA for the CDR3: TGTGCCAGCAGCTTAGGACGAACGGACTACGAGCAGTACTTC. Its translation: CASSLGRTDYEQYF.

This sequence joins TRBV29-1 and TRBJ2-1; the D gene could be TRBD1 or TRBD2 (5 bases each). Per germline, CDR1 SQVTM and CDR2 ANQGSEA. Trimming removed 5 bases from V and 4 bases from J, with 18 bases in between. This CDR3 contains 15 residues. The CDR3 nucleotides read TGCAGCGTTCAATCCCGGGGCCGGATATACAATGAGCAGTTCTTC. Amino acids: CSVQSRGRIYNEQFF.

The chain combines TRBV18 with TRBJ2-1; 7 nucleotides align to TRBD1. V lost 1 base, J lost 6 bases, and 0 bases stayed unmatched. The CDR3 length is 13 residues. Germline assignment: CDR1 KGHSH and CDR2 LQKENI. CDR3 DNA: TGTGCCAGCTCACCACGACAGGGCAATGAGCAGTTCTTC. This encodes CASSPRQGNEQFF.

For this clone: Other nucleotide sequences from this sample produce the same CDR3. This chain links TRBV6-5 with TRBJ2-7, with 12 bases identical to TRBD2. Trimming cost V 6 bases and J 4 bases; bases outside gene matches: 7. CDR3 size: 15 residues. Germline values: CDR1 MNHEY, CDR2 SVGAGI. The chain's CDR3 is CASRPTSGRTYEQYF. The DNA for the CDR3 is TGTGCCAGCAGGCCGACTAGCGGGAGAACGTACGAGCAGTACTTC.

The CDR3 spells CASSQGRMDEQFF. The CDR3 bases are TGTGCCAGCAGCCAGGGGCGCATGGATGAGCAGTTCTTC. V and J are TRBV7-2 and TRBJ2-1, with D perhaps TRBD1 (6 bases). Germline assignment: CDR1 SGHTA and CDR2 FQGNSA. V dropped 5 bases and J dropped 8 bases, with 13 bases sitting between them. The length of the CDR3 is 13 residues.

This sequence joins TRBV4-2 and TRBJ1-6; D call uncertain. The germline gives CDR1 LGHNA, CDR2 YNFKEQ. V shed 0 bases and J shed 6 bases, with 9 bases lying between them. This CDR3 is built from 15 residues. Here the CDR3 DNA reads TGTGCCAGCAGCCAAGATTTTGTAACTAATTCACCCCTCCACTTT. Its protein is CASSQDFVTNSPLHF.

The chain uses TRBV30 and TRBJ2-7, with 8 bases aligning to TRBD2. The CDR3 is 13 amino acids. The ends lost 0 bases at V and 5 bases at J; junction bases unmatched: 3. Germline values: CDR1 GTSNPN, CDR2 SVGIG (reference sequence). The CDR3 coding sequence is TGTGCCTGGAGTGTACGCGGGGGGAACGAGCAGTACTTC. Amino acid sequence: CAWSVRGGNEQYF.

This clone appeared a few times. A junction end diverges from the germline sequence, so it may reflect a read error. This chain uses TRBV2 with TRBJ2-7; weak D call: TRBD2 (6 bases). CDR1 SNHLY and CDR2 FYNNEI come from the germline V gene. This CDR3 is built from 11 residues. CDR3 region: CASSASSAGHF. Written as DNA, the CDR3 is TGTGCCAGCAGTGCCTCTAGCGCAGGGCACTTC. The whole variable domain, filled in from reference TRBV2 and TRBJ2-7, reads EPEVTQTPSHQVTQMGQEVILRCVPISNHLYFYWYRQILGQKVEFLVSFYNNEISEKSEIFDDQFSVERPDGSNFTLKIRSTKLEDSAMYFCASSASSAGHFGPGTRLTVT.

V is TRBV15 and J is TRBJ2-1; D is undetermined. With 0 bases removed from V and 10 bases from J, the gap between germline ends came to 13 bases. Germline CDR1 and CDR2: LNHNV and YYDKDF (reference sequence). The CDR3 sequence is 14 residues long. The DNA for the CDR3 is TGTGCCACCAGCAGAGATCGCATCCCTCGGGAGCAGTTCTTC. Encoded protein: CATSRDRIPREQFF.

The V and J genes are TRBV5-1 and TRBJ2-1, with 7 bases fitting TRBD1. The J segment lost 4 bases and the V segment lost 4 bases, leaving 2 bases of the junction unmatched. This CDR3 is 13 amino acids long. Germline CDR1 is SGHRS and CDR2 is YFSETQ. The CDR3 protein is CASSQDRYNEQFF. The CDR3 bases are TGCGCCAGCAGCCAGGACAGGTACAATGAGCAGTTCTTC.

The rearrangement uses TRBV25-1 and TRBJ1-1; TRBD1 matches 8 bases. The CDR3 extends over 16 amino acids. Germline V gene sequence: CDR1 MGHDK, CDR2 SYGVNS. With 3 bases clipped from V and 0 bases from J, the junction kept 6 bases outside the gene matches. The CDR3: CASSDGLGQVNTEAFF. CDR3 bases: TGTGCCAGCAGTGACGGGCTGGGACAGGTGAACACTGAAGCTTTCTTT.

This clone showed up just a few times. This sample also contains other DNA sequences that code for the same CDR3. The chain recombines TRBV5-6 with TRBJ1-1, with D unresolved. Looked up from germline, CDR1 is SGHDT and CDR2 is YYEEEE. The CDR3 extends over 11 amino acids. Between the trimmed V and J ends, which lost 4 bases and 3 bases, there was a span of 4 bases. CDR3 in amino acids: CASSLYTEAFF. The CDR3 coding sequence is TGTGCCAGCAGCCTCTACACTGAAGCTTTCTTT.

V usage is TRBV11-2 and J usage is TRBJ2-1; 7 nucleotides match TRBD2. V shed 8 bases and J 7 bases; nucleotides not matched to a gene: 14. The CDR3 is 15 residues long. Germline V CDR1 and CDR2: SGHAT, FQNNGV. The CDR3 here is CASGRLAALGNEQFF. The CDR3 region has the DNA TGTGCCAGCGGCCGACTAGCAGCCCTCGGGAATGAGCAGTTCTTC.

The chain links TRBV28 to TRBJ1-1, with TRBD1 identical over 8 bases. V was pared by 8 bases and J by 5 bases, with 22 bases of the junction left unmatched. Germline CDR1 and CDR2: MDHEN and SYDVKM. The CDR3 covers 18 residues. The CDR3 DNA is TGTGCCAGCGGTCGAGCCCGATGGCAGGGGGCGCGATGGACTGAAGCTTTCTTT. This sequence encodes CASGRARWQGARWTEAFF.

V and J are TRBV5-1 and TRBJ2-7; TRBD2 aligns across 16 bases. V lost 2 bases to trimming and J lost 6 bases; unmatched junction nucleotides: 5. The CDR3 consists of 16 residues. Germline CDR1 and CDR2: SGHRS and YFSETQ. CDR3 residues: CASSLGTSGRVFEQYF. The CDR3 DNA reads TGCGCCAGCAGCTTAGGGACTAGCGGGAGGGTTTTCGAGCAGTACTTC.

The rearrangement uses TRBV5-1 and TRBJ2-6, with TRBD1 matching 9 bases. This CDR3 is built from 15 residues. CDR1 is SGHRS and CDR2 is YFSETQ in the germline V gene. V lost 8 bases to trimming and J lost 0 bases; unmatched junction nucleotides: 3. The CDR3 DNA sequence: TGCGCCAGTGGACAGGGGCACTCTGGGGCCAACGTCCTGACTTTC. Protein sequence: CASGQGHSGANVLTF.

V is TRBV7-9 and J is TRBJ2-7, with a possible D match to TRBD2 (5 bases). Trimming removed 4 bases at V and 7 bases at J, with 14 bases between. The CDR3 runs to 13 residues. In germline, CDR1 is SEHNR, CDR2 FQNEAQ (reference sequence). This CDR3 is CASSSLTRNEQYF. CDR3 bases: TGTGCCAGCAGCTCCCTAACTAGAAATGAGCAGTACTTC. The complete variable domain, with remaining parts taken from reference TRBV7-9 and TRBJ2-7, reads DTGVSQNPRHKITKRGQNVTFRCDPISEHNRLYWYRQTLGQGPEFLTYFQNEAQLEKSRLLSDRFSAERPKGSFSTLEIQRTEQGDSAMYLCASSSLTRNEQYFGPGTRLTVT.

CDR3 nucleotide sequence: TGCGCCAGCAGCTTGGCGGCAAACTGGGACACCATATATTTT. Its protein product is CASSLAANWDTIYF. The chain has TRBV5-1 and TRBJ1-3; no reliable D call. This CDR3 has 14 residues. V lost 0 bases and J 8 bases, leaving 12 bases between the germline ends. CDR1 and CDR2 (germline): SGHRS, YFSETQ. Based on the CDR3 plus reference TRBV5-1 and TRBJ1-3, the full variable domain is KAGVTQTPRYLIKTRGQQVTLSCSPISGHRSVSWYQQTPGQGLQFLFEYFSETQRNKGNFPGRFSGRQFSNSRSEMNVSTLELGDSALYLCASSLAANWDTIYFGEGSWLTVV.

The rearrangement links TRBV28 to TRBJ1-1; 10 positions match TRBD1. Per germline, CDR1 MDHEN and CDR2 SYDVKM. The V gene end was trimmed by 2 bases and the J gene end by 5 bases; junction bases not matched to a gene: 5. The CDR3 is 15 amino acids. The CDR3 reads CASSLMVGQGTEAFF. The CDR3 coding sequence is TGTGCCAGCAGTTTAATGGTGGGACAGGGGACTGAAGCTTTCTTT.

The gene calls are TRBV18 and TRBJ2-3; no firm D call. Germline CDR1 and CDR2: KGHSH and LQKENI. CDR3 length equals 15 residues. V was clipped by 1 base and J by 0 bases, with 8 bases between them. CDR3 sequence reads: CASSPRAESTDTQYF. CDR3 DNA: TGTGCCAGCTCACCACGGGCAGAAAGCACAGATACGCAGTATTTT.